A single sample gave rise to the 25 T cell receptor beta chains below, sequenced in a study of blood T cell repertoires in COVID-19. Assay used: immunoSEQ multiplex PCR; TCRdb lists only in-frame clones, some missing. The sample comprises roughly 100,000 clones, 70% to 90% of which are singletons, and approximately 4% rests with the top ten. The sequencing input was peripheral blood. The receptors stem from a man in his 60s with acute or convalescent COVID-19.

This clone showed up just once. V gene TRBV7-2 combines with J gene TRBJ2-5; D might be TRBD1 (7 bases). In germline, CDR1 is SGHTA, CDR2 FQGNSA. The V and J ends lost 5 bases and 4 bases respectively, with 14 bases between them. The CDR3 is 14 residues long. The CDR3 region has the DNA TGTGCCAGCAGCCCCTCAGGGGGGAGAGAGACCCAGTACTTC. Translation gives CASSPSGGRETQYF. Looking up the rest from reference TRBV7-2 and TRBJ2-5 gives the full variable domain: GAGVSQSPSNKVTEKGKDVELRCDPISGHTALYWYRQSLGQGLEFLIYFQGNSAPDKSGLPSDRFSAERTGGSVSTLTIQRTQQEDSAVYLCASSPSGGRETQYFGPGTRLLVL.

This clone was detected once. V is TRBV7-8 and J is TRBJ1-3; maybe TRBD1 (5 bases). Germline V gene lookup returns CDR1 SGHVS and CDR2 FQNEAQ. CDR3 size: 16 residues. The V end was cut by 2 bases, the J end by 0 bases, with 11 bases between. CDR3 in DNA: TGTGCCAGCAGCTTAAATCAGGGATCCTCTGGAAACACCATATATTTT. This translates into CASSLNQGSSGNTIYF.

The CDR3 bases are TGTGCCAGCACCTTAACAGAGAACACTGAAGCTTTCTTT. This codes for CASTLTENTEAFF. V usage is TRBV3-1 (or the pseudogene TRBV3-2) and J usage is TRBJ1-1, with D unresolved. The V gene's germline CDR1 is LGHDT and CDR2 YNNKEL (reference sequence). The germline V and J ends were trimmed by 7 bases and 1 base, with 10 bases remaining between them. The CDR3 extends over 13 amino acids.

The rearrangement uses TRBV7-2 and TRBJ1-2; TRBD1 agrees at 9 bases. This CDR3 region has 16 residues. Germline values: CDR1 SGHTA, CDR2 FQGNSA. The ends lost 4 bases at V and 7 bases at J; junction bases unmatched: 13. CDR3 in amino acids: CASSSNSQGALSGYTF. The DNA for the CDR3 is TGTGCCAGCAGCTCGAATTCACAGGGGGCCCTGTCTGGCTACACCTTC.

The V gene is TRBV6-5, the J gene TRBJ2-2; 8 bases are shared with TRBD1. The CDR3 extends over 14 amino acids. Germline V gene lookup returns CDR1 MNHEY and CDR2 SVGAGI. The CDR3 spells CATKGQAITGELFF. The CDR3 DNA is TGTGCTACCAAGGGACAGGCAATTACCGGGGAGCTGTTTTTT.

This chain links TRBV30 with TRBJ1-5; D ambiguous. The CDR3 sequence is 12 residues long. The germline gives CDR1 GTSNPN, CDR2 SVGIG (reference sequence). V shed 4 bases and J shed 6 bases, with 10 bases lying between them. CDR3 sequence: CAWIYGGQPQHF. The CDR3 nucleotides are TGTGCCTGGATTTATGGCGGTCAGCCCCAGCATTTT.

This chain connects TRBV19 to TRBJ1-1, with 8 nucleotides matching TRBD1. Germline trimming cut 1 base from V and 8 bases from J; bases unmatched to any gene: 0. Germline CDR1 LNHDA, CDR2 SQIVND (reference sequence). The CDR3 is made up of 12 amino acids. The CDR3 reads CASSIGQGEAFF. CDR3 nucleotide sequence: TGTGCCAGTAGTATAGGACAGGGGGAAGCTTTCTTT. The whole variable domain, remainder taken from reference TRBV19 and TRBJ1-1, is DGGITQSPKYLFRKEGQNVTLSCEQNLNHDAMYWYRQDPGQGLRLIYYSQIVNDFQKGDIAEGYSVSREKKESFPLTVTSAQKNPTAFYLCASSIGQGEAFFGQGTRLTVV.

About this clone itself: Other DNA sequences of this sample code for an identical CDR3. The chain has TRBV6-4 and TRBJ2-3; 7 bases align to TRBD2. Germline V gene data show CDR1 as MRHNA and CDR2 as SNTAGT. Trimming removed 0 bases from V and 6 bases from J; junction bases left unmatched: 0. The length of the CDR3 is 13 residues. In DNA form, the CDR3 reads TGTGCCAGCAGTGACTCCGGGGGGGATACGCAGTATTTT. Its protein is CASSDSGGDTQYF.

The chain links TRBV3-1 (or the pseudogene TRBV3-2) to TRBJ2-5; 8 nucleotides agree with TRBD1. The CDR3 has 19 amino acids. V lost 0 bases and J lost 8; bases outside the gene matches: 20. The germline gives CDR1 LGHDT, CDR2 YNNKEL (reference sequence). CDR3 residues: CASSQESRTGSGSKRTQYF. In nucleotides, the CDR3 is TGTGCCAGCAGCCAAGAATCCCGGACAGGGAGCGGATCCAAGAGAACCCAGTACTTC.

This chain connects TRBV13 to TRBJ2-3; the match to TRBD2 covers 11 bases. Trimming removed 0 bases from V and 2 bases from J; junction bases left unmatched: 4. The germline gives CDR1 PRHDT, CDR2 FYEKMQ (reference sequence). This CDR3 is built from 17 residues. CDR3 amino acids: CASSLGASGGFTDTQYF. CDR3 nucleotides: TGTGCCAGCAGCTTAGGGGCTAGCGGGGGGTTCACAGATACGCAGTATTTT.

This sequence joins TRBV12-3 or TRBV12-4 and TRBJ1-1; D gene ambiguous. This CDR3 has 12 residues. Between the trimmed V and J ends, which lost 6 bases and 3 bases, there was a span of 8 bases. The DNA of the CDR3 is TGTGCCAGCAGGGCTGACTACACTGAAGCTTTCTTT. The encoded protein is CASRADYTEAFF.

The V and J genes are TRBV11-3 and TRBJ2-2; possibly TRBD1 for D (5 bases). Deletions cut 5 bases from V and 0 bases from J, with 10 bases between. CDR1 and CDR2 from the germline V gene are SGHNT and YENEEA. The CDR3 extends over 15 amino acids. CDR3 region: CASSRTQTNTGELFF. The DNA of the CDR3 is TGTGCCAGCAGCCGGACACAAACGAACACCGGGGAGCTGTTTTTT.

This clone was found once. The chain is built from TRBV27 and TRBJ2-2; 9 bases fit TRBD2. Per the germline V gene, CDR1 is MNHEY and CDR2 is SMNVEV (reference sequence). Germline trimming cut 8 bases from V and 0 bases from J; bases unmatched to any gene: 10. This CDR3 has 17 amino acids. The CDR3 sequence: CASSRPGLAANTGELFF. The CDR3 region has the DNA TGTGCCAGCTCCCGACCGGGACTAGCAGCGAACACCGGGGAGCTGTTTTTT.

The J gene is TRBJ2-1, the V gene TRBV7-9, with TRBD2 identical over 9 bases. The germline gives CDR1 SEHNR, CDR2 FQNEAQ (reference sequence). This CDR3 has 15 amino acids. With V trimmed by 2 bases and J by 6 bases, 5 bases remained unmatched. The CDR3 is CASSLSRGGLNEQFF. Written as DNA, the CDR3 is TGTGCCAGCAGCTTATCGCGGGGGGGCCTCAATGAGCAGTTCTTC. Looking up the rest from reference TRBV7-9 and TRBJ2-1 gives the full variable domain: DTGVSQNPRHKITKRGQNVTFRCDPISEHNRLYWYRQTLGQGPEFLTYFQNEAQLEKSRLLSDRFSAERPKGSFSTLEIQRTEQGDSAMYLCASSLSRGGLNEQFFGPGTRLTVL.

The chain joins TRBV4-1 to TRBJ1-6; D uncertain. The germline CDR1 and CDR2 sequences are MGHRA and YSYEKL. The germline V and J ends were trimmed by 0 bases and 6 bases, with 12 bases remaining between them. The CDR3 totals 16 residues. Here the CDR3 reads CASSQDRGLPNSPLHF. DNA of the CDR3: TGCGCCAGCAGCCAAGATCGTGGACTGCCTAATTCACCCCTCCACTTT.

The chain carries TRBV6-2 or TRBV6-3 and TRBJ1-5, with D possibly matching TRBD1 (5 bases). V lost 2 bases and J lost 2, with 7 bases in between. The CDR3 spans 14 residues. Germline lookup yields CDR1 MNHEY and CDR2 SVGEGT. The CDR3 sequence: CASSYTQGNQPQHF. Written as DNA, the CDR3 is TGTGCCAGCAGTTACACACAGGGCAATCAGCCCCAGCATTTT.

The CDR3 is CAISVQILNTEAFF. CDR3 in DNA: TGTGCCATCAGTGTGCAGATATTGAACACTGAAGCTTTCTTT. J is TRBJ1-1 and V is TRBV10-3; D ambiguous. The V gene lost 4 bases and the J gene lost 0 bases, with 9 bases spanning the gap. The CDR3 extends over 14 amino acids. CDR1 is ENHRY and CDR2 is SYGVKD in the germline V gene.

This clone appeared a single time. The V call is TRBV9, the J call TRBJ1-1; 8 bases are a match to TRBD1. Trimming at V came to 0 bases and at J to 0 bases, leaving 13 bases not matched to a gene. The CDR3 spans 19 residues. Germline loops: CDR1 SGDLS, CDR2 YYNGEE. CDR3 in amino acids: CASSVAKGQGERMNTEAFF. In nucleotides, the CDR3 is TGTGCCAGCAGCGTAGCTAAAGGACAGGGAGAAAGGATGAACACTGAAGCTTTCTTT.

This clone has a handful of counts. The chain joins TRBV5-4 to TRBJ1-6; D not certain. Germline CDR1 and CDR2: SGHNT and YYREEE (reference sequence). V was trimmed by 3 bases and J by 7 bases, leaving 11 bases between them. There are 14 residues in the CDR3. The CDR3 bases are TGTGCCAGCAGCTCCGGGTATAGGAATTCACCCCTCCACTTT. It is translated as CASSSGYRNSPLHF. The variable domain in full, with the rest retrieved from reference TRBV5-4 and TRBJ1-6, is ETGVTQSPTHLIKTRGQQVTLRCSSQSGHNTVSWYQQALGQGPQFIFQYYREEENGRGNFPPRFSGLQFPNYSSELNVNALELDDSALYLCASSSGYRNSPLHFGNGTRLTVT.

This chain joins TRBV29-1 and TRBJ1-4; maybe TRBD1 (6 bases). Trimming cost V 4 bases and J 16 bases, with 31 bases left between them. This CDR3 has 16 residues. Looked up from germline, CDR1 is SQVTM and CDR2 is ANQGSEA. CDR3 bases: TGCAGCGTTGTCAAGTTTGCCGGGACACTGGCGGAGGAAGAGTTTTTT. Translation: CSVVKFAGTLAEEEFF.

The chain has TRBV20-1 and TRBJ2-1; D gene ambiguous. CDR1 DFQATT and CDR2 SNEGSKA come from the germline V gene (reference sequence). CDR3 length: 11 residues. Trimming pared 3 bases from V and 9 bases from J, leaving 9 bases between. The CDR3 sequence is CSARAHSEQFF. In DNA form, the CDR3 reads TGCAGTGCTAGGGCTCACAGTGAGCAGTTCTTC.

This clone was counted between two and nine times. This chain links TRBV7-2 with TRBJ2-7, with TRBD1 matching 7 bases. CDR1 and CDR2 (germline): SGHTA, FQGNSA. CDR3 length: 13 amino acids. The V segment lost 4 bases and the J segment 3 bases; nucleotides outside the gene matches: 3. CDR3 DNA: TGTGCCAGCAGCTCGGACAGGCGCTACGAGCAGTACGTC. This gives the protein CASSSDRRYEQYV.

This chain uses TRBV19 with TRBJ2-5; 9 bases line up with TRBD1. V lost 6 bases and J lost 3; bases outside the gene matches: 2. The CDR3 runs 13 residues. CDR1 is LNHDA, CDR2 SQIVND, per germline (reference sequence). In DNA form, the CDR3 reads TGTGCCAGTAGCCGGGACAGGGAAGAGACCCAGTACTTC. This translates into CASSRDREETQYF.

This chain connects TRBV7-8 to TRBJ1-2, with unresolved D. V was trimmed by 5 bases and J by 3 bases, leaving 10 bases between them. The CDR3 loop spans 13 amino acids. The V gene's germline CDR1 is SGHVS and CDR2 FQNEAQ. The CDR3 spells CASSPGYYYGYTF. The CDR3 coding sequence is TGTGCCAGCAGCCCGGGATACTACTATGGCTACACCTTC.

The chain is built from TRBV5-6 and TRBJ2-5; 14 nucleotides match TRBD2. Trimming cost V 4 bases and J 3 bases; bases outside gene matches: 8. Germline CDR1 SGHDT, CDR2 YYEEEE. The CDR3 consists of 17 residues. The CDR3 region has the DNA TGTGCCAGCAGCCTCGGACTAGCGGGAGGTTCGAAAGAGACCCAGTACTTC. Translating gives CASSLGLAGGSKETQYF.